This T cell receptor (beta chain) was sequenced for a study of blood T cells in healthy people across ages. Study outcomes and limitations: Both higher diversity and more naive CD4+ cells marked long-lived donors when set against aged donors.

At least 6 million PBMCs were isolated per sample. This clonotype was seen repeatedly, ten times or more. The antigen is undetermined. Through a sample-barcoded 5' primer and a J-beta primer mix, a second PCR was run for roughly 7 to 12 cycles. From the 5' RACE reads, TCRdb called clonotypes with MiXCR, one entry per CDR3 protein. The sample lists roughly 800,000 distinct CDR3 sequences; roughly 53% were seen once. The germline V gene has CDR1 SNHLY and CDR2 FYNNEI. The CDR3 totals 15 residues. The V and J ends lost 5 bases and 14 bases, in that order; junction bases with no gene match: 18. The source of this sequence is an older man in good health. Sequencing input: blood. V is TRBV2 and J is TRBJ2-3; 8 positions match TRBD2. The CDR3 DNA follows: TGTGCCAGCAGTTATTCGTCGGGGGGGGGCGGATACGCGTATTTT. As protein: CASSYSSGGGGYAYF.